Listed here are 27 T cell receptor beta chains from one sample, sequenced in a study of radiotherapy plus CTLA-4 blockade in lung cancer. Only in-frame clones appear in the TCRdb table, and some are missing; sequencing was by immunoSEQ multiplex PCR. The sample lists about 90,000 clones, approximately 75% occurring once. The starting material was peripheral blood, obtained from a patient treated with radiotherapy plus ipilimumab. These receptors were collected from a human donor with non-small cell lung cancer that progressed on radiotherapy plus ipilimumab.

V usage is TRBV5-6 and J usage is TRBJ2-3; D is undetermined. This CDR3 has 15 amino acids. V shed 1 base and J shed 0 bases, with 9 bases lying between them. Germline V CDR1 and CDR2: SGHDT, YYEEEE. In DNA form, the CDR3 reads TGTGCCAGCAGCTTGAGGCAGCCTAGCACAGATACGCAGTATTTT. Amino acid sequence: CASSLRQPSTDTQYF.

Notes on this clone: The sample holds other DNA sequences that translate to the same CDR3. CDR3 sequence reads: CSVDEPNGGKNGYTF. In DNA form, the CDR3 reads TGCAGCGTAGACGAACCTAATGGGGGAAAGAATGGCTACACCTTC. The rearrangement links TRBV29-1 to TRBJ1-2; tentatively, D is TRBD1 (5 bases). The germline CDR1 and CDR2 sequences are SQVTM and ANQGSEA. Trimming stripped 6 bases from V and 6 bases from J, with 23 bases between. This CDR3 spans 15 amino acids.

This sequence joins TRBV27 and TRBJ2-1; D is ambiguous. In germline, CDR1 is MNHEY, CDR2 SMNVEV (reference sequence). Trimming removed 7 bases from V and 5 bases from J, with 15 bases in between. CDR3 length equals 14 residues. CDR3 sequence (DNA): TGTGCCAGCACCCGGAGACGGCCAGACAATGAGCAGTTCTTC. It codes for CASTRRRPDNEQFF.

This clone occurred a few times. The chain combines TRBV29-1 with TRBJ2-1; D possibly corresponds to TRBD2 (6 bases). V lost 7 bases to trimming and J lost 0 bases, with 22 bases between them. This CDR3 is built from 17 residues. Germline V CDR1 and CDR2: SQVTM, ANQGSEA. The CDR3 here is CSGGGSSRGSSYNEQFF. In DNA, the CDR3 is TGCAGCGGTGGAGGGTCCTCTCGGGGTAGCTCCTACAATGAGCAGTTCTTC.

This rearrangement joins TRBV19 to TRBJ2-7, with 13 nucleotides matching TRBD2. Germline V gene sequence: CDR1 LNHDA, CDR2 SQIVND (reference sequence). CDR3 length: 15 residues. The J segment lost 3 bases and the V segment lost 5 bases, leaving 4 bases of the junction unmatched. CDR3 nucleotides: TGTGCCAGTAGTGTCCGGACTAGCGGGAGCTACGAGCAGTACTTC. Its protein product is CASSVRTSGSYEQYF.

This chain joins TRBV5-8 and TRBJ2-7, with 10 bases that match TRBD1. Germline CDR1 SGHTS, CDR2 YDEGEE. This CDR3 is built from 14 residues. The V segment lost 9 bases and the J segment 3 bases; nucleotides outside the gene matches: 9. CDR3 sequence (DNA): TGTGCCACCGGCGCCGGGACAGGGGTCTACGAGCAGTACTTC. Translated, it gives CATGAGTGVYEQYF.

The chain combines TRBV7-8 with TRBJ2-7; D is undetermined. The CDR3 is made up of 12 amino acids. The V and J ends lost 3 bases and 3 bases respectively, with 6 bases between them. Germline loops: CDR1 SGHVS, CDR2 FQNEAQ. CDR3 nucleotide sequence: TGTGCCAGCAGCTTCTACGGCTACGAGCAGTACTTC. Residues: CASSFYGYEQYF.

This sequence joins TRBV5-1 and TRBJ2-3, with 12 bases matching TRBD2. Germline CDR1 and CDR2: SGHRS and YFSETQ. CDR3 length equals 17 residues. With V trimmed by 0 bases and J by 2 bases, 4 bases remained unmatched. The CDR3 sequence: CASSLGGLAGHTDTQYF. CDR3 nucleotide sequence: TGCGCCAGCAGCTTGGGGGGACTAGCGGGTCACACAGATACGCAGTATTTT.

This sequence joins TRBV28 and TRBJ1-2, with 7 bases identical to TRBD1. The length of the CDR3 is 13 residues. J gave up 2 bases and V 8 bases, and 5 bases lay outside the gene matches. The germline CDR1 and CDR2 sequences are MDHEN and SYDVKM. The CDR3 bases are TGTGCCAGCGTAACGGGACAGAACTATGGCTACACCTTC. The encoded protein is CASVTGQNYGYTF.

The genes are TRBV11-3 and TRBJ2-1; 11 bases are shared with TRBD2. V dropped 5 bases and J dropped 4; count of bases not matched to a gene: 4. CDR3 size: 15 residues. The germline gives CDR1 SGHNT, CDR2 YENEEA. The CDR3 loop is CASSSTSGSYNEQFF. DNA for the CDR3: TGTGCCAGCAGCAGTACTAGCGGGAGTTACAATGAGCAGTTCTTC. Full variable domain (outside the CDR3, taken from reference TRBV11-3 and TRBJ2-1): EAGVVQSPRYKIIEKKQPVAFWCNPISGHNTLYWYLQNLGQGPELLIRYENEEAVDDSQLPKDRFSAERLKGVDSTLKIQPAELGDSAVYLCASSSTSGSYNEQFFGPGTRLTVL.

The CDR3 region is CASSQRAIQGDTIYF. The CDR3 bases are TGTGCCAGCAGTCAACGGGCCATACAGGGAGACACCATATATTTT. The chain joins TRBV6-5 to TRBJ1-3; maybe TRBD1 (6 bases). V lost 5 bases and J lost 8, with 19 bases in between. The length of the CDR3 is 15 residues. Germline CDR1 reads MNHEY; CDR2 reads SVGAGI.

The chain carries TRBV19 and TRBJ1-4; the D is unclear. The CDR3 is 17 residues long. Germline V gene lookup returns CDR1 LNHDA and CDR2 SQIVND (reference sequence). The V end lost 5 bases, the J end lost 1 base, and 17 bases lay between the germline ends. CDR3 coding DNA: TGTGCCAGTAGTCAAGACCCACCCGGTTTAACTAATGAAAAACTGTTTTTT. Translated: CASSQDPPGLTNEKLFF.

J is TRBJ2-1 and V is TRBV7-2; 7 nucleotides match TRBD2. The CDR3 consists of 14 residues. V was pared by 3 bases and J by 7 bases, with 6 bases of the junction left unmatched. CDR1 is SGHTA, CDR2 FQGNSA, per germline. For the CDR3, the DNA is TGTGCCAGCAGCTTGGGGCGGGGGACGAATGAGCAGTTCTTC. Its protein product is CASSLGRGTNEQFF.

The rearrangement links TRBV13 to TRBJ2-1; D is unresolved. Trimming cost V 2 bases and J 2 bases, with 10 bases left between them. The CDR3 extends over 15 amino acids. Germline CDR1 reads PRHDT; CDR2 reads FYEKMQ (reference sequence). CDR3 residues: CASSLYQDAYNEQFF. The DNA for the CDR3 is TGTGCCAGCAGCTTATACCAGGACGCCTACAATGAGCAGTTCTTC.

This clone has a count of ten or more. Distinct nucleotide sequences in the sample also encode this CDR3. For the CDR3, the DNA is TGTGCCAGTAGTATAGCCATGAACACTGAAGCTTTCTTT. It translates to CASSIAMNTEAFF. The chain couples TRBV19 to TRBJ1-1, with D unclear. This CDR3 has 13 residues. V lost 1 base and J 0 bases, leaving 3 bases between the germline ends. Germline CDR1 LNHDA, CDR2 SQIVND (reference sequence).

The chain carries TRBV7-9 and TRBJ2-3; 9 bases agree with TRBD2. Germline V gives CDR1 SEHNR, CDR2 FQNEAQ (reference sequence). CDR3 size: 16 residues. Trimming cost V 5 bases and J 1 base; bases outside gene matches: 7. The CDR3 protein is CASSPPSGVRTDTQYF. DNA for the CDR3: TGTGCCAGCAGCCCTCCTAGCGGGGTACGCACAGATACGCAGTATTTT.

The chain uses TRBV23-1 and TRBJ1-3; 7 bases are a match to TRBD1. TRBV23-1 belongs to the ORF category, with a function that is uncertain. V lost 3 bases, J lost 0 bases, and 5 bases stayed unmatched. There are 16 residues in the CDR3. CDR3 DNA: TGCGCCAGCAGTCACTCCGGACAGGCCTCTGGAAACACCATATATTTT. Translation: CASSHSGQASGNTIYF.

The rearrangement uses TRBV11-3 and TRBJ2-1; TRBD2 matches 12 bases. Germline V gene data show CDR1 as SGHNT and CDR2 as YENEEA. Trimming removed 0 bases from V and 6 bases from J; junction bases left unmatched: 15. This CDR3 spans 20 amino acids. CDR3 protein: CASSLEHRGLAGGISNEQFF. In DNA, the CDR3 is TGTGCCAGCAGCTTAGAACATCGTGGGCTAGCGGGAGGGATATCCAATGAGCAGTTCTTC.

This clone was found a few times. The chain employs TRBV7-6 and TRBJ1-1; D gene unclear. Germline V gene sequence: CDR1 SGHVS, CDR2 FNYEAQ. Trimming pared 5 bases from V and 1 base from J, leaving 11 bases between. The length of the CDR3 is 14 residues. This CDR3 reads CASSPAVGNTEAFF. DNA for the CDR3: TGTGCCAGCAGCCCCGCGGTGGGGAACACTGAAGCTTTCTTT.

Here the CDR3 DNA reads TGTGCCAGCTCGCCCGGTCGCGCCGCGCGGGGAGATACGCAGTATTTT. It codes for CASSPGRAARGDTQYF. The genes are TRBV18 and TRBJ2-3; D may be TRBD2 (6 bases). Germline V CDR1 and CDR2: KGHSH, LQKENI. This CDR3 contains 16 residues. V was pared by 6 bases and J by 5 bases, with 21 bases between.

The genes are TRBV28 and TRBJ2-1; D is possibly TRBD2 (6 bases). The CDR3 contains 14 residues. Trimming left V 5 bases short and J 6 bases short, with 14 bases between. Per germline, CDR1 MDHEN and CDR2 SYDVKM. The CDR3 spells CASSPTLAINEQFF. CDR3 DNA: TGTGCCAGCAGTCCGACCCTAGCGATCAATGAGCAGTTCTTC.

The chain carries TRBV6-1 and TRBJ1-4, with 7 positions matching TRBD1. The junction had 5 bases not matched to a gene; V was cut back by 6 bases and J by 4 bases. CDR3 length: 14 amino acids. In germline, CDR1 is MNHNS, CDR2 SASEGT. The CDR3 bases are TGTGCCAGCAGCCAGGGACAGTTTAATGAAAAACTGTTTTTT. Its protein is CASSQGQFNEKLFF.

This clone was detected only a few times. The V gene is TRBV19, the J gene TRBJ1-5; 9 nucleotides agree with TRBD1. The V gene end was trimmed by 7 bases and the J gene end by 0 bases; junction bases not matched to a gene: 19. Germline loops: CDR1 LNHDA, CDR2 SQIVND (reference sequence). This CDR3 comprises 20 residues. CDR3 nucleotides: TGTGCCAGTACCATGAAATACAGGGGGCTAAGATACAATAGCAATCAGCCCCAGCATTTT. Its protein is CASTMKYRGLRYNSNQPQHF.

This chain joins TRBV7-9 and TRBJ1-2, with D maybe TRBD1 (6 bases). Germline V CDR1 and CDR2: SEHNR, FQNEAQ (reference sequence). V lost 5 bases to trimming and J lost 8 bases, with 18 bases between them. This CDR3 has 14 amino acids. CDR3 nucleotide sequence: TGTGCCAGCAGCCAAGGGGGTGGAGTAATCGGCTACACCTTC. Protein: CASSQGGGVIGYTF.

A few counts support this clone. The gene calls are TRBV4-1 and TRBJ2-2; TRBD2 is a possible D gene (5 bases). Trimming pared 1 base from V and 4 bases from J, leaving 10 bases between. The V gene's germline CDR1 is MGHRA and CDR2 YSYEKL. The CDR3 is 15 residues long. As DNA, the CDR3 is TGCGCCAGCAGCCAAGGTCCGGGATCCACCGGGGAGCTGTTTTTT. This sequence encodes CASSQGPGSTGELFF.

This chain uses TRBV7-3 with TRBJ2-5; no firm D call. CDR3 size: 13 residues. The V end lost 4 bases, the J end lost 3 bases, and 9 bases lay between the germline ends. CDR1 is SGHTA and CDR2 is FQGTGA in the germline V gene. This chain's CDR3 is CASSSGPKETQYF. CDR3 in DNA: TGTGCCAGCAGCTCGGGCCCCAAAGAGACCCAGTACTTC.

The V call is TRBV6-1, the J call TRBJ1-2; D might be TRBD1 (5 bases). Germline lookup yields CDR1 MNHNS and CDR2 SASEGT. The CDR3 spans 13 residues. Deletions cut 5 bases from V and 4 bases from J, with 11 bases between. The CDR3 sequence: CASSSYRSYGYTF. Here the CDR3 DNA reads TGTGCCAGCAGTTCTTACAGGTCCTATGGCTACACCTTC.